A single sample gave rise to the 4 T cell receptor beta chains below, sequenced in a study of shared clonotypes between healthy human individuals. Sequencing was performed with immunoSEQ multiplex PCR; in TCRdb, only in-frame clones are kept and a portion is missing. The sample consists of around 510,000 clones, 95% to 97% of them appearing once. The sequenced sample consisted of naive CD4+ T cells sorted from blood. The sample's subset: CD45RA+ positively selected. The receptors derive from a woman in her twenties or thirties in good health.

The chain uses TRBV6-5 and TRBJ2-7; 9 bases fit TRBD1. V was clipped by 4 bases and J by 6 bases; unmatched bases: 4. The length of the CDR3 is 13 residues. Germline CDR1 MNHEY, CDR2 SVGAGI. The CDR3 reads CASSSGQGTEQYF. The DNA for the CDR3 is TGTGCCAGCAGTTCCGGACAGGGGACCGAGCAGTACTTC.

The CDR3 bases are TGTGCCAGCAGCTTACGGCTAGCGGGGACCGGGGAGCTGTTTTTT. The encoded protein is CASSLRLAGTGELFF. The chain recombines TRBV7-2 with TRBJ2-2; TRBD2 agrees at 9 bases. Trimming at V came to 2 bases and at J to 5 bases, leaving 3 bases not matched to a gene. The length of the CDR3 is 15 residues. Germline-derived CDR1 and CDR2 are SGHTA and FQGNSA.

The V gene is TRBV4-1, the J gene TRBJ2-1; 9 bases align to TRBD1. The V segment lost 0 bases and the J segment 5 bases; nucleotides outside the gene matches: 8. This CDR3 is built from 17 residues. Germline V gene data show CDR1 as MGHRA and CDR2 as YSYEKL. The CDR3 DNA follows: TGCGCCAGCAGCCAAGAGCGGACAGGGGCGGTAGACAATGAGCAGTTCTTC. Amino acids: CASSQERTGAVDNEQFF.

J is TRBJ2-2 and V is TRBV7-9; TRBD2 aligns across 12 bases. Germline V gene lookup returns CDR1 SEHNR and CDR2 FQNEAQ (reference sequence). The CDR3 is 15 amino acids. V gave up 5 bases and J gave up 5 bases; unmatched junction bases: 3. The CDR3, as DNA: TGTGCCAGCAGCCCCGGGACTAGCGGGACCGGGGAGCTGTTTTTT. Translated: CASSPGTSGTGELFF. Full variable domain (outside the CDR3, taken from reference TRBV7-9 and TRBJ2-2): DTGVSQNPRHKITKRGQNVTFRCDPISEHNRLYWYRQTLGQGPEFLTYFQNEAQLEKSRLLSDRFSAERPKGSFSTLEIQRTEQGDSAMYLCASSPGTSGTGELFFGEGSRLTVL.